The 21 T cell receptor beta chains below were found in one sample sequenced in a study of blood T cell repertoires in COVID-19. TCRdb's copy holds only in-frame clones and misses some; the assay was immunoSEQ multiplex PCR. Of over 350,000 clones in the sample, 90% to 95% were seen once. The specimen was PBMCs or T cells enriched from blood (not recorded which). Every receptor here comes from a woman aged 40 to 50 who had been exposed to COVID-19.

The chain carries TRBV4-3 and TRBJ1-1; 12 bases align to TRBD1. Unmatched junction bases numbered 5, after V lost 0 bases and J lost 6 bases. Per the germline V gene, CDR1 is LGHNA and CDR2 is YSLEER. The CDR3 is 16 amino acids. CDR3 region: CASSQDLGQGAPEAFF. CDR3 in DNA: TGCGCCAGCAGCCAAGATCTGGGACAGGGGGCCCCTGAAGCTTTCTTT.

This chain links TRBV7-8 with TRBJ2-2; 8 bases agree with TRBD1. Germline V CDR1 and CDR2: SGHVS, FQNEAQ. Germline trimming cut 4 bases from V and 6 bases from J; bases unmatched to any gene: 7. The CDR3 is 15 residues long. CDR3 residues: CASSSDRGRAGELFF. CDR3 DNA sequence: TGTGCCAGCAGCTCCGACAGGGGCCGGGCCGGGGAGCTGTTTTTT.

The genes are TRBV18 and TRBJ1-1; D unresolved. The CDR3 contains 14 residues. Trimming took 6 bases from V and 0 from J, leaving 11 bases between them. Germline-derived CDR1 and CDR2 are KGHSH and LQKENI. The CDR3 here is CASSPYVMNTEAFF. CDR3 coding DNA: TGTGCCAGCTCCCCCTACGTGATGAACACTGAAGCTTTCTTT.

This clone was counted a few times. This chain connects TRBV5-1 to TRBJ2-7, with 12 bases identical to TRBD1. Germline assignment: CDR1 SGHRS and CDR2 YFSETQ. The CDR3 sequence is 16 residues long. The J segment lost 2 bases and the V segment lost 1 base, leaving 4 bases of the junction unmatched. DNA of the CDR3: TGCGCCAGCAGCTTGAGGGGACAGGGGGCGGCCTACGAGCAGTACTTC. Its translation is CASSLRGQGAAYEQYF.

The rearrangement links TRBV11-3 to TRBJ1-4; 7 bases line up with TRBD1. There are 14 residues in the CDR3. Germline CDR1 and CDR2: SGHNT and YENEEA. The trim removed 6 bases at V and 8 bases at J, leaving 9 bases unmatched. The CDR3 sequence is CASRYRGGEEKLFF. In nucleotides, the CDR3 is TGTGCCAGCAGATACAGGGGCGGCGAGGAAAAACTGTTTTTT.

The rearrangement joins TRBV30 to TRBJ1-1; TRBD1 matches at 7 bases. Unmatched junction bases numbered 9, after V lost 4 bases and J lost 4 bases. Germline V gene sequence: CDR1 GTSNPN, CDR2 SVGIG (reference sequence). This CDR3 spans 14 amino acids. CDR3 in amino acids: CAWTLLGTATEAFF. Written as DNA, the CDR3 is TGTGCCTGGACCCTACTCGGGACAGCCACTGAAGCTTTCTTT.

The chain has TRBV30 and TRBJ1-4; a weak D match, TRBD1 (5 bases). Germline CDR1 and CDR2: GTSNPN and SVGIG (reference sequence). The germline V and J ends were trimmed by 3 bases and 5 bases, with 16 bases remaining between them. The CDR3 has 15 amino acids. The CDR3 here is CAWSAQGKGNEKLFF. As DNA, the CDR3 is TGTGCCTGGAGCGCCCAGGGAAAGGGGAATGAAAAACTGTTTTTT.

The J gene is TRBJ1-1, the V gene TRBV12-5; a possible D gene is TRBD1 (5 bases). The CDR3 contains 17 residues. Germline values: CDR1 LGHNT, CDR2 FRNRAP. Trimming stripped 3 bases from V and 6 bases from J, with 23 bases between. CDR3 protein: CASGFFLGGTRIPEAFF. In DNA, the CDR3 is TGTGCTAGTGGTTTCTTCCTGGGGGGAACAAGAATCCCTGAAGCTTTCTTT.

The genes are TRBV15 and TRBJ2-3; 7 positions agree with TRBD1. With 4 bases clipped from V and 7 bases from J, the junction kept 5 bases outside the gene matches. Germline V gene data show CDR1 as LNHNV and CDR2 as YYDKDF (reference sequence). The CDR3 contains 13 residues. CDR3 DNA sequence: TGTGCCACCAGCAAAGACAGGGAATATACGCAGTATTTT. This gives the protein CATSKDREYTQYF.

This chain connects TRBV3-1 (or the pseudogene TRBV3-2) to TRBJ2-3; TRBD2 might be the D (7 bases). This CDR3 spans 16 amino acids. V was shortened by 4 bases and J by 0 bases, with 14 bases between the two germline ends. Germline CDR1 reads LGHDT; CDR2 reads YNNKEL (reference sequence). CDR3 DNA: TGTGCCAGCAGCCTACGGGCGGGGGCTAGCACAGATACGCAGTATTTT. Protein sequence: CASSLRAGASTDTQYF.

V is TRBV5-1 and J is TRBJ1-5, with TRBD1 matching over 7 bases. Per the germline V gene, CDR1 is SGHRS and CDR2 is YFSETQ. The CDR3 spans 15 residues. V lost 4 bases, J lost 4 bases, and 8 bases stayed unmatched. CDR3: CASSLETGTNQPQHF. CDR3 bases: TGCGCCAGCAGCCTGGAGACAGGGACTAATCAGCCCCAGCATTTT.

V and J are TRBV19 and TRBJ1-1; no firm D call. V was trimmed by 7 bases and J by 1 base, leaving 10 bases between them. The CDR3 is 13 amino acids. Germline values: CDR1 LNHDA, CDR2 SQIVND (reference sequence). The CDR3 DNA follows: TGTGCCAGTACCCAGAGGCGGAACACTGAAGCTTTCTTT. Residues: CASTQRRNTEAFF. Combining the CDR3 with reference TRBV19 and TRBJ1-1 gives the whole variable domain DGGITQSPKYLFRKEGQNVTLSCEQNLNHDAMYWYRQDPGQGLRLIYYSQIVNDFQKGDIAEGYSVSREKKESFPLTVTSAQKNPTAFYLCASTQRRNTEAFFGQGTRLTVV.

The rearrangement links TRBV7-8 to TRBJ2-1; 8 positions agree with TRBD2. This CDR3 is built from 15 residues. CDR1 and CDR2 (germline): SGHVS, FQNEAQ. The V segment lost 5 bases and the J segment 0 bases; nucleotides outside the gene matches: 3. The CDR3 bases are TGTGCCAGCAGCCGAGCGGGAGCCTCCTACAATGAGCAGTTCTTC. Amino acid sequence: CASSRAGASYNEQFF. Drawing the rest from reference TRBV7-8 and TRBJ2-1, the complete variable domain is GAGVSQSPRYKVAKRGQDVALRCDPISGHVSLFWYQQALGQGPEFLTYFQNEAQLDKSGLPSDRFFAERPEGSVSTLKIQRTQQEDSAVYLCASSRAGASYNEQFFGPGTRLTVL.

Only a few counts were recorded for this clone. This chain uses TRBV12-3 or TRBV12-4 with TRBJ2-2; D possibly corresponds to TRBD1 (5 bases). V lost 5 bases and J 6 bases, leaving 10 bases between the germline ends. CDR3 length: 13 amino acids. This chain's CDR3 is CASSTGSPGELFF. CDR3 in DNA: TGTGCCAGCAGTACAGGATCCCCCGGGGAGCTGTTTTTT.

The rearrangement joins TRBV2 to TRBJ2-2; weak D call: TRBD1 (6 bases). CDR1 and CDR2 from the germline V gene are SNHLY and FYNNEI. This CDR3 is built from 15 residues. V was pared by 7 bases and J by 1 base, with 13 bases between. Here the CDR3 DNA reads TGTGCCAGCAATTATTTACAGGGGAACACCGGGGAGCTGTTTTTT. This codes for CASNYLQGNTGELFF.

V and J are TRBV11-2 and TRBJ2-4; 11 bases map to TRBD2. Germline CDR1 SGHAT, CDR2 FQNNGV. Trimming cost V 5 bases and J 1 base; bases outside gene matches: 7. The CDR3 consists of 17 residues. The CDR3 spells CASSDLGLAGAKNIQYF. As DNA, the CDR3 is TGTGCCAGCAGCGACCTCGGACTAGCGGGCGCCAAAAACATTCAGTACTTC.

The V and J genes are TRBV19 and TRBJ1-5, with D tentatively TRBD1 (5 bases). Germline loops: CDR1 LNHDA, CDR2 SQIVND (reference sequence). Trimming shortened V by 6 bases and J by 0 bases, and 12 bases separated the two germline ends. This CDR3 has 15 residues. The CDR3 region is CASRSDRVSNQPQHF. CDR3 DNA sequence: TGTGCCAGTAGGAGCGACAGAGTTAGCAATCAGCCCCAGCATTTT.

The V gene is TRBV5-4, the J gene TRBJ1-2; maybe TRBD1 (6 bases). CDR3 size: 14 residues. The germline V and J ends were trimmed by 0 bases and 8 bases, with 14 bases remaining between them. Per the germline V gene, CDR1 is SGHNT and CDR2 is YYREEE (reference sequence). This CDR3 is CASSLGQDPWGYTF. For the CDR3, the DNA is TGTGCCAGCAGCTTGGGACAGGACCCGTGGGGCTACACCTTC.

The CDR3 sequence: CASKPNRGASWNEQFF. Here the CDR3 DNA reads TGTGCCAGCAAACCAAACAGGGGGGCTTCGTGGAATGAGCAGTTCTTC. The chain joins TRBV2 to TRBJ2-1, with 8 bases matching TRBD1. The ends lost 7 bases at V and 7 bases at J; junction bases unmatched: 15. From germline, CDR1 is SNHLY and CDR2 FYNNEI. This CDR3 spans 16 amino acids.

The chain couples TRBV19 to TRBJ1-2; weak D call: TRBD1 (5 bases). Trimming stripped 4 bases from V and 4 bases from J, with 10 bases between. Germline loops: CDR1 LNHDA, CDR2 SQIVND (reference sequence). CDR3 length: 13 residues. CDR3: CASSTDRSYGYTF. The CDR3 DNA reads as TGTGCCAGTAGTACTGACAGATCCTATGGCTACACCTTC.

The chain carries TRBV30 and TRBJ2-5; 7 bases line up with TRBD1. The J segment lost 3 bases and the V segment lost 2 bases, leaving 9 bases of the junction unmatched. CDR1 is GTSNPN, CDR2 SVGIG, per germline (reference sequence). The CDR3 spans 15 residues. The CDR3 coding sequence is TGTGCCTGGAGTCTTATCACCGGGACAGAAGAGACCCAGTACTTC. The encoded protein is CAWSLITGTEETQYF.